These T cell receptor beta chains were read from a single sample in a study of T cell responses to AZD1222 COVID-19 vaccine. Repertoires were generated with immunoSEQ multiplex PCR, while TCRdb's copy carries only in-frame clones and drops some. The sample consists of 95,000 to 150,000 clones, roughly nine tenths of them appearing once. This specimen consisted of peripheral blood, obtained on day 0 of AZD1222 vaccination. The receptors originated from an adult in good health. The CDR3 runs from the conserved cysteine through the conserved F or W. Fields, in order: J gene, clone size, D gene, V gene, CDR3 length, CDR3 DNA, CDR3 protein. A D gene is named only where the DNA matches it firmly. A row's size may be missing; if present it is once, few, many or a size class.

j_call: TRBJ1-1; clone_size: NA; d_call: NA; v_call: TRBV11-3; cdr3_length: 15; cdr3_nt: TGTGCCAGCAGCTTAGATTCGGGAAGGGGAACTGAAGCTTTCTTT; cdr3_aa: CASSLDSGRGTEAFF
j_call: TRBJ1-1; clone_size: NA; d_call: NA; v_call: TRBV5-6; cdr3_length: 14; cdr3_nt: TGTGCCAGCAGCTTCCCGACAGGTAACACTGAAGCTTTCTTT; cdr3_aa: CASSFPTGNTEAFF
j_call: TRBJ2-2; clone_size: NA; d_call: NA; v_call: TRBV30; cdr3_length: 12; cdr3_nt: TGTGCCTGGAGGGAGTTGGCCGGGGAGCTGTTTTTT; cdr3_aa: CAWRELAGELFF
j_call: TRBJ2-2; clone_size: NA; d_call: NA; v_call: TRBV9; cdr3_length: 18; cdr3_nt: TGTGCCAGCAGCCCGCGGGGGGGGACAGGCTCGAACACCGGGGAGCTGTTTTTT; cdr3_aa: CASSPRGGTGSNTGELFF
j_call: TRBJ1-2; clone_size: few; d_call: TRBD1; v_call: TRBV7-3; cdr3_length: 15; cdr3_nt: TGTGCCAGCAGCCGCCGGGGGACAGACCCGGCAGGCTACACCTTC; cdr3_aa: CASSRRGTDPAGYTF
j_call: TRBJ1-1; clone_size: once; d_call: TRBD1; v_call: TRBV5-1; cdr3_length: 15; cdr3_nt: TGCGCCAGCAGCCTCGGGACAGGCCGAGGGACTGAAGCTTTCTTT; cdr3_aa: CASSLGTGRGTEAFF
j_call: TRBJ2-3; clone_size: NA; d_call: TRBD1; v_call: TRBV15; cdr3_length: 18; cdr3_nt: TGTGCCACCAGCAGAGTTAGGACAGGGGGCCGTGGTACAGATACGCAGTATTTT; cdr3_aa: CATSRVRTGGRGTDTQYF
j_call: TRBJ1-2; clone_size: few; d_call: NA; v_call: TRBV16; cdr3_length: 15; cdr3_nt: TGTGCCAGCAGCCAAGTGCAGGTCGGGAGCTATGGCTACACCTTC; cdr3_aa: CASSQVQVGSYGYTF
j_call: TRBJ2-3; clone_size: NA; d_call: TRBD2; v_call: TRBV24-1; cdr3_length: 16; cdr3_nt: TGTGCCACCAGTGATTCTAGCGGGGGGGCCCCAGATACGCAGTATTTT; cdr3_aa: CATSDSSGGAPDTQYF
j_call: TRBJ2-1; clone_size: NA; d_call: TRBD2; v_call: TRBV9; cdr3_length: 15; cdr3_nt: TGTGCCAGCAGCGTAGAGGGCGGGAGGACCAATGAGCAGTTCTTC; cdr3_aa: CASSVEGGRTNEQFF
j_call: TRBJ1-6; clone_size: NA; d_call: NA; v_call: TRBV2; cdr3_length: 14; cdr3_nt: TGTGCCAGCAGTGACAGGGCCCGCGGTTCACCCCTCCACTTT; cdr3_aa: CASSDRARGSPLHF
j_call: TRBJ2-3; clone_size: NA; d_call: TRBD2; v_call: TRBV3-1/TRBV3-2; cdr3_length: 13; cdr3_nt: TGTGCCAGCAAAGTGCTAGCGGGGGATACGCAGTATTTT; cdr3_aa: CASKVLAGDTQYF
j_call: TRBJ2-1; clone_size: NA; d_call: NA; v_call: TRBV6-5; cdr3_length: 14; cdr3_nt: TGTGCCAGCAGACAGGCATCTGCACCCTATGAGCAGTTCTTC; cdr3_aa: CASRQASAPYEQFF
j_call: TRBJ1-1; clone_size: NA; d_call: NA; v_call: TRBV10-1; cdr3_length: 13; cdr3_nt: TGCGCCAGCAGTTTGACCAGGAACACTGAAGCTTTCTTT; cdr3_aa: CASSLTRNTEAFF
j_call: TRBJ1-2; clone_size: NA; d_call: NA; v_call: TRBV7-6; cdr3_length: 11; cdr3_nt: TGTGCCAGCAGCTTAATAACTGGCTACACCTTC; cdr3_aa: CASSLITGYTF
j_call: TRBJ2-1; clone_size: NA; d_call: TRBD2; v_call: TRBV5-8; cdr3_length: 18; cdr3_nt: TGTGCCAGCAGCTCACCGCAGATCCTAGCGGAGGTCTACAATGAGCAGTTCTTC; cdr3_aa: CASSSPQILAEVYNEQFF
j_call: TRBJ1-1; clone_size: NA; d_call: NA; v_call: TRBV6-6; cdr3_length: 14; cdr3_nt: TGTGCCTCTACTGGGGTCCCCATGAACACTGAAGCTTTCTTT; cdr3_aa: CASTGVPMNTEAFF
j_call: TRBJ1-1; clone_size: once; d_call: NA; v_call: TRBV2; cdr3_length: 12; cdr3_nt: TGTGCCAGCAGGATTGAGAACACTGAAGCTTTCTTT; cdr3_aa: CASRIENTEAFF
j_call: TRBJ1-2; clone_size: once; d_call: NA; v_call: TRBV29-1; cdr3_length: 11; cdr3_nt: TGCAGCGTAAGGAATACCTATGGCTACACCTTC; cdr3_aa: CSVRNTYGYTF
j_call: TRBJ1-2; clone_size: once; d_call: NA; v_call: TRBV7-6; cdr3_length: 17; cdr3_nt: TGTGCCAGCAGCTTAGCTATTGACAAGACCTATAACTATGGCTACACCTTC; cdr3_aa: CASSLAIDKTYNYGYTF
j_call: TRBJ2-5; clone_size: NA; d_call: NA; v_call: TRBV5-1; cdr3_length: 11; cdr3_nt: TGCGCCAGCAGCCTACAAGAGACCCAGTACTTC; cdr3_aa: CASSLQETQYF
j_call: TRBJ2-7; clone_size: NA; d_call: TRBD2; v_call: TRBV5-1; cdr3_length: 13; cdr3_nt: TGCGCCAGCAAACTAGCGGGGGCCTACGAGCAGTACTTC; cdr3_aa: CASKLAGAYEQYF
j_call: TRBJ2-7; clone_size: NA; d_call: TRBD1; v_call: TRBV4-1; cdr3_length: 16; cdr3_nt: TGCGCCAGCAGCCAAGACCGGGACAGGCGGAGGTACGAGCAGTACTTC; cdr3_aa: CASSQDRDRRRYEQYF
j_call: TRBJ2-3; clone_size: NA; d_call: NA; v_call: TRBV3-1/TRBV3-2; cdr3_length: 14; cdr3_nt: TGTGCCAGCAGCCAAAGGGACAGCACAGATACGCAGTATTTT; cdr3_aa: CASSQRDSTDTQYF
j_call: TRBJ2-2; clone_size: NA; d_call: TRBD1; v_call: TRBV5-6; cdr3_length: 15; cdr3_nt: TGTGCCAGCAGCAGAGACAGGGGGTATTTCGGGGAGCTGTTTTTT; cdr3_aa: CASSRDRGYFGELFF
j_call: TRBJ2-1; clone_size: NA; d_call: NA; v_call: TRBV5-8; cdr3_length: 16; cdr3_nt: TGTGCCAGCAGCTTGGGCGACGGAGGACCGTACAATGAGCAGTTCTTC; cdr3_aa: CASSLGDGGPYNEQFF
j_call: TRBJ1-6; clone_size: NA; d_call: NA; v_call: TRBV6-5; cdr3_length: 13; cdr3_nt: TGTGCCAGCAACGGGGAGCTTAATTCACCCCTCCACTTT; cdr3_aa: CASNGELNSPLHF
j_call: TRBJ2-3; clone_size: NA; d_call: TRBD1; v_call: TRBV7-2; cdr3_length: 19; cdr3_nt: TGTGCCAGCAGCCTCCATAGGCGGGACAGGGTGTGGAGCACAGATACGCAGTATTTT; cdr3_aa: CASSLHRRDRVWSTDTQYF
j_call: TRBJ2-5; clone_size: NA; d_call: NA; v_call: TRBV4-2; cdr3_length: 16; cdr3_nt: TGTGCCAGCAGCCAGGTCGTTCGAGGAAACCAAGAGACCCAGTACTTC; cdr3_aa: CASSQVVRGNQETQYF
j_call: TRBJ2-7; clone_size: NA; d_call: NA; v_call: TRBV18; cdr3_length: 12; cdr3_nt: TGTGCCAGCTCACCACCTGAGAGTGAGCAGTACTTC; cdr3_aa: CASSPPESEQYF
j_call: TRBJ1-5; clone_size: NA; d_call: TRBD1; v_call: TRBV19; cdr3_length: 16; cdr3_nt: TGTGCCAGTAGTCCCGACAGGGCCCTTAGCAATCAGCCCCAGCATTTT; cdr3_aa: CASSPDRALSNQPQHF
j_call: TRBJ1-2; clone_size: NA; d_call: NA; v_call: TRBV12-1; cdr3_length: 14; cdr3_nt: TGTGCCAGCAGCGCGTGGACAGGAGATTATGGCTACACCTTC; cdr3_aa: CASSAWTGDYGYTF
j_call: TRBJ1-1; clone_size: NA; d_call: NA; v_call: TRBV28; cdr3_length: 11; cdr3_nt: TGTGCCAGCACCCGACTCGCTGAAGCTTTCTTT; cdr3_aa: CASTRLAEAFF
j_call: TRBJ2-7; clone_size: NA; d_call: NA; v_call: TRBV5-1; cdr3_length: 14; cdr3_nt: TGCGCCAGCAGCTTAAACAGCGAGGCATCCGAGCAGTACTTC; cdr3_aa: CASSLNSEASEQYF
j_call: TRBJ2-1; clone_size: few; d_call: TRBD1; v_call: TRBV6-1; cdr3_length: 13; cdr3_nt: TGTGCCAGCAGTGAAGCGAGCCAGGGGGATCAGTTCTTC; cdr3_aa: CASSEASQGDQFF
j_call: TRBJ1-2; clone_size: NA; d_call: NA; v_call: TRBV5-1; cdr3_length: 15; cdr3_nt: TGCGCCAGCACCGACGGGACCTCGCTTAACTATGGCTACACCTTC; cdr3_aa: CASTDGTSLNYGYTF
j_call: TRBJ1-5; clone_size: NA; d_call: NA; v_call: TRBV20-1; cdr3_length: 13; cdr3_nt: TGCAGTGCTGGTGGGGCCCCAAATCAGCCCCAGCATTTT; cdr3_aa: CSAGGAPNQPQHF
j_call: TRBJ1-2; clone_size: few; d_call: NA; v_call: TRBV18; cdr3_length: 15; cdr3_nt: TGTGCCAGCTCACCAAAGGACACTTCATCCTATGGCTACACCTTC; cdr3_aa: CASSPKDTSSYGYTF
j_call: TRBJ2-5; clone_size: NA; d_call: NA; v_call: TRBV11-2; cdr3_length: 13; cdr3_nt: TGTGCCAGCAGCTTAGCCGGGGCAGAGACCCAGTACTTC; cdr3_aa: CASSLAGAETQYF
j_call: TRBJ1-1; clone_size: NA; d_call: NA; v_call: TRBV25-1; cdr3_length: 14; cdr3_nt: TGTGCCAGCAGTGAGGGGGGGATGGTCACTGAAGCTTTCTTT; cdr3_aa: CASSEGGMVTEAFF
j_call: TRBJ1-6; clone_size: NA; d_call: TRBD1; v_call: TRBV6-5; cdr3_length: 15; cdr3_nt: TGTGCCAGCAGCATGGACAGGGGGCAAGGTTCACCCCTCCACTTT; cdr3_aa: CASSMDRGQGSPLHF
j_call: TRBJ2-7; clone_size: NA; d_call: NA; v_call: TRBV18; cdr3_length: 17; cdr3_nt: TGTGCCAGCTCACCAAGGCATGGTACGGGAGAATCCTACGAGCAGTACTTC; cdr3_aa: CASSPRHGTGESYEQYF
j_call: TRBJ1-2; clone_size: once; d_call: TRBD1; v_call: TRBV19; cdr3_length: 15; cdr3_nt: TGTGCCAGTAGTTCCCGGACAGGGGGGTTTTATGGCTACACCTTC; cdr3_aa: CASSSRTGGFYGYTF
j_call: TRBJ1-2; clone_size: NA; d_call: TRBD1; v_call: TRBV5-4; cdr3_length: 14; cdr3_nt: TGTGCCAGCAGCTTGGGACAGGGATACTATGGCTACACCTTC; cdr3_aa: CASSLGQGYYGYTF
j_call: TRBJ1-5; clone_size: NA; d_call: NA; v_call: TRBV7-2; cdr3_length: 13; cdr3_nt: TGTGCCAGCAGCGGGAGGGGAGGTCAGCCCCAGCATTTT; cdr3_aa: CASSGRGGQPQHF
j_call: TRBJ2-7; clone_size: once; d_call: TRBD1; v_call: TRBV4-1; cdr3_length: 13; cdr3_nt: TGCGCCAGCAGCCAGGGACAGGGCGGGGAGCAGTACTTC; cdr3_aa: CASSQGQGGEQYF
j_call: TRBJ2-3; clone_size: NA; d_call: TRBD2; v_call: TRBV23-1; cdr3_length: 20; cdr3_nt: TGCGCCAGCAGTAAAATCCCCGGGACTAGCGGGAGGCCCCACACAGATACGCAGTATTTT; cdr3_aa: CASSKIPGTSGRPHTDTQYF
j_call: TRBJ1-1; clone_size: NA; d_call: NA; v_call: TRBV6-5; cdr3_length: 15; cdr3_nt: TGTGCCAGCAGTTACTGGGCAGGAGCGAACACTGAAGCTTTCTTT; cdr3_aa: CASSYWAGANTEAFF
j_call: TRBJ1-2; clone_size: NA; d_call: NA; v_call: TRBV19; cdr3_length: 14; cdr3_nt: TGTGCCAGTAGTATCGGGGGGCATGGCTATGGCTACACCTTC; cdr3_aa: CASSIGGHGYGYTF
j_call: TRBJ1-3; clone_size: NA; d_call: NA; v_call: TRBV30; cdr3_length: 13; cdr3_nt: TGTGCCTGGAGTATTGGGTCTGGAAACACCATATATTTT; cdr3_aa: CAWSIGSGNTIYF
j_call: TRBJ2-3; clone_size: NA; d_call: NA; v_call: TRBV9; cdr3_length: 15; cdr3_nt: TGTGCCAGCAGCGTAGCCGACTACTACACAGATACGCAGTATTTT; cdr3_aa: CASSVADYYTDTQYF
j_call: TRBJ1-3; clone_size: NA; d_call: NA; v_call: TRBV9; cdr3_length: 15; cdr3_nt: TGTGCCAGCAGCTTCTGGACGGCGCCTGGAAACACCATATATTTT; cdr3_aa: CASSFWTAPGNTIYF
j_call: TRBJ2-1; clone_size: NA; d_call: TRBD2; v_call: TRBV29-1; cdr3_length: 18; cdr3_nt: TGCAGCGAGGAACGGTTTAGGCTAGCGGGGGAAGGAGGGCATGAGCAGTTCTTC; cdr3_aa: CSEERFRLAGEGGHEQFF